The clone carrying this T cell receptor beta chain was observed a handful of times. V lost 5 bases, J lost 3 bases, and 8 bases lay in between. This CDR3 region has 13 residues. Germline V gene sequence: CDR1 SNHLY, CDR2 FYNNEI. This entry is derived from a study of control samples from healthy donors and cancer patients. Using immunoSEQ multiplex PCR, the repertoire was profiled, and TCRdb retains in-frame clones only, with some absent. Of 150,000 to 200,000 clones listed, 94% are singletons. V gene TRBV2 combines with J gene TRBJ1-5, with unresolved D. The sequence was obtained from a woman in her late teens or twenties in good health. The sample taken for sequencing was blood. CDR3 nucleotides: TGTGCCAGCAGTCTCTCTCCCAATCAGCCCCAGCATTTT. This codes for CASSLSPNQPQHF. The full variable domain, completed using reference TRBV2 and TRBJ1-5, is EPEVTQTPSHQVTQMGQEVILRCVPISNHLYFYWYRQILGQKVEFLVSFYNNEISEKSEIFDDQFSVERPDGSNFTLKIRSTKLEDSAMYFCASSLSPNQPQHFGDGTRLSIL.